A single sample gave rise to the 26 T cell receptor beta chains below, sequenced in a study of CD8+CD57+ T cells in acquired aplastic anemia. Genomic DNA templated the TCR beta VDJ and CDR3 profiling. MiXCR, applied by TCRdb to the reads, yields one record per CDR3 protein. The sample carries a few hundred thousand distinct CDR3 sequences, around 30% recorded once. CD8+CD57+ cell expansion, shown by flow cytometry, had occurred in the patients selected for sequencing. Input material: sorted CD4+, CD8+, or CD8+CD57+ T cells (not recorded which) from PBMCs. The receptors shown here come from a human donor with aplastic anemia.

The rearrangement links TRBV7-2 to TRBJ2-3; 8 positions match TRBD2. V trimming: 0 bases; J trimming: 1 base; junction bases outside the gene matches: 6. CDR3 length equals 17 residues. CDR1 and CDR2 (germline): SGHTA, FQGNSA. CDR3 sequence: CASSLATGGGRTDTQYF. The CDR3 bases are TGTGCCAGCAGCTTAGCGACGGGCGGGGGGCGCACAGATACGCAGTATTTT.

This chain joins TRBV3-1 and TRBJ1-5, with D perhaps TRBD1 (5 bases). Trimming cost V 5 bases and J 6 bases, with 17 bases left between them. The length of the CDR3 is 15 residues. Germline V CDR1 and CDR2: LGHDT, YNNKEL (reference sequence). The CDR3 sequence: CASSASGGSGQPQHF. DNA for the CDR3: TGTGCCAGCAGCGCATCCGGGGGATCGGGTCAGCCCCAGCATTTT.

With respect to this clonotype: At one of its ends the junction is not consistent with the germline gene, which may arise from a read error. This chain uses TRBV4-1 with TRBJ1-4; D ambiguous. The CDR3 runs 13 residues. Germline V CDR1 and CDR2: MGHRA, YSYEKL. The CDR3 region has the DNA TGCGCCAGCGGCCAGAGGGTTAATGAAAAACTGTTTTTT. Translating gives CASGQRVNEKLFF.

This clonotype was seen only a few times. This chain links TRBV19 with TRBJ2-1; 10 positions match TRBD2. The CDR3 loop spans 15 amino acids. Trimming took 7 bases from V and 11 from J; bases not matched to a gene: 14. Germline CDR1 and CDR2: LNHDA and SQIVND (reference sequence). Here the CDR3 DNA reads TGTGCCAGTACCGACTTTATAGCGGGAGGACAAAAGCAGTTCTTC. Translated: CASTDFIAGGQKQFF.

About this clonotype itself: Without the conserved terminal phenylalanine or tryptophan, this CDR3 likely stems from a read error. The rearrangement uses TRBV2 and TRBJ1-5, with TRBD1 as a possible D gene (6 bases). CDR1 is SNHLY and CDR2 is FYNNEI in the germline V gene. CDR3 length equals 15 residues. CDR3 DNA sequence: TGCGCCAGCAGTGAACAGGGACATAGCAATCAGCCCCAGCATCTT. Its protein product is CASSEQGHSNQPQHL.

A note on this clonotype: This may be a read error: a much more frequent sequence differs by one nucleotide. The CDR3 loop is CASSLAASGAVPDTQYF. DNA of the CDR3: TGTGCCAGCAGCTTAGCGGCTAGCGGAGCCGTCCCAGATACGCAGTATTTT. This chain links TRBV7-6 with TRBJ2-3; 7 nucleotides align to TRBD2. J gave up 4 bases and V 0 bases, and 10 bases lay outside the gene matches. The germline CDR1 and CDR2 sequences are SGHVS and FNYEAQ. The length of the CDR3 is 17 residues.

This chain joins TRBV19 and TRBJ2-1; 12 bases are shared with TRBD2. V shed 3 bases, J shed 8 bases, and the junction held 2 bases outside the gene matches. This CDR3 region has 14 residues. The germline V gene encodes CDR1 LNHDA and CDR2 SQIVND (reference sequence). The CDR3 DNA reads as TGTGCCAGTAGTATCCTAGCGGGGGGGCATGAGCAGTTCTTC. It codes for CASSILAGGHEQFF.

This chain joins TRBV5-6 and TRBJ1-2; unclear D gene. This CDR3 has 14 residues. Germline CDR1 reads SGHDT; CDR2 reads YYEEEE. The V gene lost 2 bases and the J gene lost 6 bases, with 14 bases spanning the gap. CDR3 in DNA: TGTGCCAGCAGCTTTGTAGGGAGGAACGATGGCTACACCTTC. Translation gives CASSFVGRNDGYTF.

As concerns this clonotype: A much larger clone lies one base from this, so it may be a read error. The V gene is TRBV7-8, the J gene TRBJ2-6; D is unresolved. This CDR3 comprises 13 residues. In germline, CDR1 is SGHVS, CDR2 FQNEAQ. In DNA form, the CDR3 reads TGTGCCAGCGGCTTGGTTCAGGCCAACGTCCTGACTTTC. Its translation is CASGLVQANVLTF.

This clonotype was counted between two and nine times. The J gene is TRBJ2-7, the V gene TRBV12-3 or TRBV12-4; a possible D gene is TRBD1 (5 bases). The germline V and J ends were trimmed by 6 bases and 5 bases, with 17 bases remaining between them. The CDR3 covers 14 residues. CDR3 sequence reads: CASSHAQVGDEQYF. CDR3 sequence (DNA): TGTGCCAGCAGCCACGCACAGGTAGGCGACGAGCAGTACTTC.

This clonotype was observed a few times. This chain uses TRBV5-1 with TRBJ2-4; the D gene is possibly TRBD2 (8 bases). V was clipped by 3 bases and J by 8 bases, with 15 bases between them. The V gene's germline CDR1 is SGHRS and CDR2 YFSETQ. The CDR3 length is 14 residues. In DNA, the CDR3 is TGCGCCAGCAGCTCCCCGGGGGGGACAGACATTCAGTACTTC. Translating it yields CASSSPGGTDIQYF. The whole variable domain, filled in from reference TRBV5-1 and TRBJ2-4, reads KAGVTQTPRYLIKTRGQQVTLSCSPISGHRSVSWYQQTPGQGLQFLFEYFSETQRNKGNFPGRFSGRQFSNSRSEMNVSTLELGDSALYLCASSSPGGTDIQYFGAGTRLSVL.

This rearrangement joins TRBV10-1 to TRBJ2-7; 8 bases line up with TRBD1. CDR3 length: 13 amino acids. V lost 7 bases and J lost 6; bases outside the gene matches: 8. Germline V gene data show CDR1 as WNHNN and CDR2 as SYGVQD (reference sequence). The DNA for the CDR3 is TGCGCCAGCAACCGACAGGGGAACTTCGAGCAGTACTTC. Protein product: CASNRQGNFEQYF.

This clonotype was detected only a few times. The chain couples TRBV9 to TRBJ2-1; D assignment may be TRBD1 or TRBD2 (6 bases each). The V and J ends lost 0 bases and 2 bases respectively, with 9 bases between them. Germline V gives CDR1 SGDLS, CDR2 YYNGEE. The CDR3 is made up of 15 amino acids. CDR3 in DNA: TGTGCCAGCAGCGTAGGTGGGGGGCCCTACAATGAGCAGTTCTTC. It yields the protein CASSVGGGPYNEQFF.

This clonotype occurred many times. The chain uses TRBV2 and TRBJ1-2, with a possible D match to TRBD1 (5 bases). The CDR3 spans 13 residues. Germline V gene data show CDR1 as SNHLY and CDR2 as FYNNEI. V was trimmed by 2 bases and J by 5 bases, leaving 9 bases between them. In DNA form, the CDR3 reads TGTGCCAGCAGTGAACAGGGACGATATGGCTACACCTTC. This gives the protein CASSEQGRYGYTF.

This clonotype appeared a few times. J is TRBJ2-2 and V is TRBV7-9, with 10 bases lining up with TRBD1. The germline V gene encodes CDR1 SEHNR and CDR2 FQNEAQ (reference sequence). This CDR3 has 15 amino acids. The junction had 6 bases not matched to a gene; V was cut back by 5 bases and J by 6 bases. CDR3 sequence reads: CASSEGQGPPGELFF. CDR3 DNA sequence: TGTGCCAGCAGCGAGGGACAGGGGCCCCCCGGGGAGCTGTTTTTT.

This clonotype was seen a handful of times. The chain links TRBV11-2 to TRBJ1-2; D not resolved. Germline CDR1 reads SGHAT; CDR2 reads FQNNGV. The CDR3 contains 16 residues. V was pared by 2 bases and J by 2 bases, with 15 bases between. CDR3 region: CASSLSRGTLNYGYTF. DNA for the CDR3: TGTGCCAGCAGCTTATCTCGGGGAACTCTAAACTATGGCTACACCTTC.

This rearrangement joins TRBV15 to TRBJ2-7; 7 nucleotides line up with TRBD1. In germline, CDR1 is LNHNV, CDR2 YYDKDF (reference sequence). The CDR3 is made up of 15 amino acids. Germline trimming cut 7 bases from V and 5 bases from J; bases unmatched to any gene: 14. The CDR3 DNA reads TGTGCCACCAATATCGGACCCGGGACAGATAACGAGCAGTACTTC. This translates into CATNIGPGTDNEQYF.

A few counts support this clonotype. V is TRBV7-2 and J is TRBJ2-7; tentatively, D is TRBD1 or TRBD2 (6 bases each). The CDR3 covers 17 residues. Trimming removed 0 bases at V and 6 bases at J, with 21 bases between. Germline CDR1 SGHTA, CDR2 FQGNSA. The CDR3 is CASSLASLWTAEGEQYF. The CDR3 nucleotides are TGTGCCAGCAGCTTAGCTTCTCTGTGGACAGCGGAGGGCGAGCAGTACTTC.

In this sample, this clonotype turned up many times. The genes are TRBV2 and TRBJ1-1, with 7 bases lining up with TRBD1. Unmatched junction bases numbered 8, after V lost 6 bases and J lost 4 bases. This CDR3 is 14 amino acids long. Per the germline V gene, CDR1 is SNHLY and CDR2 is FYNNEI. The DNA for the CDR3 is TGTGCCAGCAGGAAGGGGGCCCCAAGCACTGAAGCTTTCTTT. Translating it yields CASRKGAPSTEAFF.

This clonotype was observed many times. CDR3 in DNA: TGTGCCAGTAGTATTACAGACAACACTGAAGCTTTCTTT. This encodes CASSITDNTEAFF. The chain employs TRBV19 and TRBJ1-1; D gene unclear. Germline V gives CDR1 LNHDA, CDR2 SQIVND (reference sequence). Trimming stripped 3 bases from V and 2 bases from J, with 7 bases between. The CDR3 has 13 residues.

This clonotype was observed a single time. The CDR3 DNA sequence: TGCAGCGTTGATGGAGGGGGCGATGGCTACACCTTC. It translates to CSVDGGGDGYTF. The V call is TRBV29-1, the J call TRBJ1-2; 7 bases are shared with TRBD1. V lost 3 bases, J lost 6 bases, and 4 bases stayed unmatched. Per germline, CDR1 SQVTM and CDR2 ANQGSEA. The length of the CDR3 is 12 residues.

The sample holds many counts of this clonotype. CDR3 in amino acids: CASSNSGRSNEQFF. CDR3 DNA sequence: TGTGCCAGTAGTAATAGCGGGAGGTCGAATGAGCAGTTCTTC. The V and J genes are TRBV19 and TRBJ2-1; 10 bases match TRBD2. Germline V gene data show CDR1 as LNHDA and CDR2 as SQIVND (reference sequence). Germline trimming cut 4 bases from V and 7 bases from J; bases unmatched to any gene: 4. The CDR3 runs 14 residues.

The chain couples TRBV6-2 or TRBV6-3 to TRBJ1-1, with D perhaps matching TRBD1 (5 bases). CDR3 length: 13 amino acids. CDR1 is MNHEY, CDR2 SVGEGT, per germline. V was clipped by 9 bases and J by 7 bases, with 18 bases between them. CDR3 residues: CARFGEQDIEAFF. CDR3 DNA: TGTGCCAGGTTCGGAGAACAGGACATTGAAGCTTTCTTT.

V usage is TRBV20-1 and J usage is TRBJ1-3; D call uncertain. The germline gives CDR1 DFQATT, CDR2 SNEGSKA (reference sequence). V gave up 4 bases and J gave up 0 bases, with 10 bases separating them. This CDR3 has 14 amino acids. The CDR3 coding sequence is TGCAGTGCTAACCAGAGGAGCTCTGGAAACACCATATATTTT. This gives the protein CSANQRSSGNTIYF.

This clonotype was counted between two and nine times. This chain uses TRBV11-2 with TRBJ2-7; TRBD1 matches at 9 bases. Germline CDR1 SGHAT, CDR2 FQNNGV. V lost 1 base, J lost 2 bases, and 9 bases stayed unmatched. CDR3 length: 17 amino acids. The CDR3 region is CASSLGGTGHLAYEQYF. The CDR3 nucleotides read TGTGCCAGCAGCTTAGGGGGGACAGGGCACTTGGCCTACGAGCAGTACTTC.

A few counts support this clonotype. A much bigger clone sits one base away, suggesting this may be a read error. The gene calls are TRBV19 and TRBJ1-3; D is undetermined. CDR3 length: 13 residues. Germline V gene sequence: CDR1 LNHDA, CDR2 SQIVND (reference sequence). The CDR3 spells CASTPFSGNTTYF. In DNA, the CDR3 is TGTGCCAGTACCCCATTCTCTGGAAACACCACATATTTT.